The source of this TCR beta chain is a study of blood T cell repertoires in COVID-19. Study summary: COVID-19 samples collected from the United States, Italy and Spain covered acute and convalescent phases. T cells, B-cell-depleted T cells, or PBMCs provided the cDNA or gDNA that served as material.

Per the original methods: The authors estimated nucleated cell counts from reference gene primer amplification. Sequenced by immunoSEQ multiplex PCR; TCRdb stores in-frame clones only, minus some. V, J and clone size are those of that table, while D and trimming were read from the DNA. The repertoire holds 180,000 or so clones, with 90% as singletons. Germline loops: CDR1 MDHEN, CDR2 SYDVKM. The J segment lost 11 bases and the V segment lost 6 bases, leaving 8 bases of the junction unmatched. CDR3 size: 14 residues. This chain joins TRBV28 and TRBJ2-5; TRBD2 aligns across 14 bases. Material: peripheral blood. This TCR came from a man aged 50 to 60 with acute or convalescent COVID-19. The CDR3 nucleotides are TGTGCCAGCAGAGGGACTAGCGGGGGCCCCCGGCAGTACTTC. This codes for CASRGTSGGPRQYF.